This TCR beta chain was recorded in a study of OX40 agonist ivuxolimab in advanced cancers. For the study at large: Previous treatment with anti-PD-1, anti-PD-L1 or anti-CTLA-4 therapy was allowed; approximately 40% had received some.

Repertoires were generated with immunoSEQ multiplex PCR, while TCRdb's copy carries only in-frame clones and drops some. The data show tens of thousands of clones, roughly 92% seen once. This CDR3 has 13 residues. Germline CDR1 is MDHEN and CDR2 is SYDVKM. With 5 bases removed from V and 9 bases from J, the gap between germline ends came to 16 bases. The chain recombines TRBV28 with TRBJ2-5; no firm D call. The sample consisted of CD4+ or CD8+ T cells sorted from blood, taken in a trial of the OX40 agonist ivuxolimab. The TCR sequence derives from an adult with an advanced solid tumor such as melanoma, head and neck, liver or kidney cancer. The CDR3 loop reads CASSTPGIKAQYF. DNA for the CDR3: TGTGCCAGCAGTACCCCAGGAATTAAGGCCCAGTACTTC.